This record covers a single T cell receptor beta chain. The antigen is undetermined. The entry originates in a study of T cell clones after liver transplantation. Across the study: Liver transplant recipients had immunosuppression withdrawal attempted within 2 years. TCRbeta sequencing after a pre-transplant mixed lymphocyte reaction identified graft-donor-reactive clones, later tracked in post-transplant blood.

The germline V gene encodes CDR1 MNHEY and CDR2 SMNVEV (reference sequence). This CDR3 region has 14 residues. V was shortened by 4 bases and J by 4 bases, with 14 bases between the two germline ends. Study results and caveats: Small, mixed patient groups and varying post-transplant times limit these conclusions.

The table came from immunoSEQ multiplex PCR; TCRdb's copy has only in-frame clones and leaves some out. This table has 68,000 or so clones, roughly 92% appearing once. The specimen comprised CD4+ T cells from blood, sampled roughly 25 months after liver transplant. This receptor was identified in a human patient who received a liver transplant. Some T cells may originate from the graft donor. This chain connects TRBV27 to TRBJ2-7; D possibly corresponds to TRBD1 (7 bases). CDR3 nucleotides: TGTGCCAGCAGTTCACCAGCAGGGGGGTACGAGCAGTACTTC. Translating it yields CASSSPAGGYEQYF.